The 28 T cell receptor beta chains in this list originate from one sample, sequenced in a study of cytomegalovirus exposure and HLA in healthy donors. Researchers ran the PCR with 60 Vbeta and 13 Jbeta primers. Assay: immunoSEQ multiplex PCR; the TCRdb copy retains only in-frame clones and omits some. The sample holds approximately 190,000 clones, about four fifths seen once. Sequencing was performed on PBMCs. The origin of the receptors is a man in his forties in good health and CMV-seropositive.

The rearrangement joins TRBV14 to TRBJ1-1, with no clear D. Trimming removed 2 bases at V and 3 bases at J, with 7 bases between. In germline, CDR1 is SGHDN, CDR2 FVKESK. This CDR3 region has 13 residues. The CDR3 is CASSQMHYTEAFF. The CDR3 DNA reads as TGTGCCAGCAGCCAAATGCACTACACTGAAGCTTTCTTT.

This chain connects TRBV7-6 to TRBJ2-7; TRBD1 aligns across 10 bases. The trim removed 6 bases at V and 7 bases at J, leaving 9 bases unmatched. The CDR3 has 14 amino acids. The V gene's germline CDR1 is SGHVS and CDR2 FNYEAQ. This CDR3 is CASSTGTGVLEQYF. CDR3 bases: TGTGCCAGCAGTACCGGGACAGGGGTATTAGAGCAGTACTTC.

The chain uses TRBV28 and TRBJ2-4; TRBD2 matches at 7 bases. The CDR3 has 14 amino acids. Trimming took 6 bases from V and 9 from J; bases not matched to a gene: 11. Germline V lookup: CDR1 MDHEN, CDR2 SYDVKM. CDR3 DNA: TGTGCCAGCAGCCACCGGGGCGGGAGTGGCATTCAGTACTTC. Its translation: CASSHRGGSGIQYF.

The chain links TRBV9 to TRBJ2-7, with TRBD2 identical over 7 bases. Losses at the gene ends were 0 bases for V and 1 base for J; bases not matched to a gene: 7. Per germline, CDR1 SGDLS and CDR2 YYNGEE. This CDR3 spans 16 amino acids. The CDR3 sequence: CASSVGVGGTSYEQYF. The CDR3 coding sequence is TGTGCCAGCAGCGTAGGTGTGGGAGGGACTTCCTACGAGCAGTACTTC.

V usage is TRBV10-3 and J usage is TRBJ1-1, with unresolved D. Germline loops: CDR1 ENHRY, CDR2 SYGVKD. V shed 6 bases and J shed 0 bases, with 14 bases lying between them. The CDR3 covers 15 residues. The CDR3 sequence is CAISGIGLMNTEAFF. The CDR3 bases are TGTGCCATCAGCGGGATCGGACTGATGAACACTGAAGCTTTCTTT.

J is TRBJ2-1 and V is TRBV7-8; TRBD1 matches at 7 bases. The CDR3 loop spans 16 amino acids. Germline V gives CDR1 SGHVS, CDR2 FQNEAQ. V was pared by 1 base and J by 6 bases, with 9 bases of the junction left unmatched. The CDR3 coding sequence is TGTGCCAGCAGCTTAGAGGACAGGAATGTCGGCAATGAGCAGTTCTTC. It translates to CASSLEDRNVGNEQFF.

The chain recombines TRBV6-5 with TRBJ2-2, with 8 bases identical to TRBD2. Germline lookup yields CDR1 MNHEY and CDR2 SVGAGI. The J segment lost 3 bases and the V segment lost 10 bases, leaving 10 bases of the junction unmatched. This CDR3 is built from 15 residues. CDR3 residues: CATKAGGRYTGELFF. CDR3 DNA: TGTGCCACCAAGGCTGGCGGGAGGTACACCGGGGAGCTGTTTTTT.

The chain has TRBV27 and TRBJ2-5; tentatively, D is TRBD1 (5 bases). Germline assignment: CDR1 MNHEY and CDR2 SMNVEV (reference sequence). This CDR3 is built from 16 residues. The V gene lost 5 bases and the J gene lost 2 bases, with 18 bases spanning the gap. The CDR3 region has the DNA TGTGCCAGCAGTACCGTTAGGTGGGGCGGACAAGAGACCCAGTACTTC. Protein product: CASSTVRWGGQETQYF.

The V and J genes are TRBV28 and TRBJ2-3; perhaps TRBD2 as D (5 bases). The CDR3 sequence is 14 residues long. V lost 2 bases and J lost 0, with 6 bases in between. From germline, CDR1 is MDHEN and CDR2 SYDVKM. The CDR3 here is CASSLQRSTDTQYF. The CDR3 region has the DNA TGTGCCAGCAGTTTACAGCGGAGCACAGATACGCAGTATTTT.

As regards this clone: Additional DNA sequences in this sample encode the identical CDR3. The CDR3 region is CASSFSSGQETQYF. The DNA of the CDR3 is TGTGCCAGCAGCTTTTCGTCAGGGCAAGAGACCCAGTACTTC. The chain recombines TRBV7-9 with TRBJ2-5; perhaps TRBD1 as D (5 bases). The CDR3 loop spans 14 amino acids. Germline-derived CDR1 and CDR2 are SEHNR and FQNEAQ (reference sequence). V lost 3 bases, J lost 2 bases, and 10 bases lay in between.

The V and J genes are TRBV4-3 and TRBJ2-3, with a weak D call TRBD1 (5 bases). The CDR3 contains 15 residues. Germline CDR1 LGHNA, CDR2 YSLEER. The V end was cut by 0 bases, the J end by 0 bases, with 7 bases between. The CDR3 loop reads CASSQDRQSTDTQYF. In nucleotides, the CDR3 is TGCGCCAGCAGCCAAGATCGACAGAGCACAGATACGCAGTATTTT.

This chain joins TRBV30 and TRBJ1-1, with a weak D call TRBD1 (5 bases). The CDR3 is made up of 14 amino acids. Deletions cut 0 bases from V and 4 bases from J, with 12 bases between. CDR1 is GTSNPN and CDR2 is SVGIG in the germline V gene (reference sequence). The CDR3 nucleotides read TGTGCCTGGAGTGTATGGGGCGAAGTCACTGAAGCTTTCTTT. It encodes CAWSVWGEVTEAFF.

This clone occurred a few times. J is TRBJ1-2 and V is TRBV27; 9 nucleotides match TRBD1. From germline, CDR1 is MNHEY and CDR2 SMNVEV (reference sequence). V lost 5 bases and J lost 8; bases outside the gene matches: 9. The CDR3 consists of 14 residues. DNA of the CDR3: TGTGCCAGCAGTAACTCGGGACAGGGTGGAGGCTACACCTTC. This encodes CASSNSGQGGGYTF.

CDR3 in amino acids: CASSLGVDRVNTEAFF. The CDR3 bases are TGTGCCAGCAGCTTAGGGGTGGACAGAGTGAACACTGAAGCTTTCTTT. The chain couples TRBV7-8 to TRBJ1-1, with a tentative D call TRBD1 (6 bases). CDR1 is SGHVS and CDR2 is FQNEAQ in the germline V gene. CDR3 size: 16 residues. Trimming took 1 base from V and 0 from J, leaving 12 bases between them.

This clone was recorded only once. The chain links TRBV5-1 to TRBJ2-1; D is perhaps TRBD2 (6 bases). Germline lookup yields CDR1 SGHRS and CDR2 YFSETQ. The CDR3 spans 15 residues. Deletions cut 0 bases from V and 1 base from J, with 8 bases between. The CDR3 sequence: CASSLGEVSYNEQFF. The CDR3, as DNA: TGCGCCAGCAGCTTGGGGGAGGTTTCCTACAATGAGCAGTTCTTC. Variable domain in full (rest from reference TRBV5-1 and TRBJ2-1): KAGVTQTPRYLIKTRGQQVTLSCSPISGHRSVSWYQQTPGQGLQFLFEYFSETQRNKGNFPGRFSGRQFSNSRSEMNVSTLELGDSALYLCASSLGEVSYNEQFFGPGTRLTVL.

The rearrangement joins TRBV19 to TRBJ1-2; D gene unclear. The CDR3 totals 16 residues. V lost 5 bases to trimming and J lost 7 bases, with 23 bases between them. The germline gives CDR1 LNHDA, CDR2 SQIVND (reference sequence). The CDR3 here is CASSRSGLRVYGGYTF. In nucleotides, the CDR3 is TGTGCCAGTAGTCGTAGTGGCTTACGGGTTTACGGTGGCTACACCTTC.

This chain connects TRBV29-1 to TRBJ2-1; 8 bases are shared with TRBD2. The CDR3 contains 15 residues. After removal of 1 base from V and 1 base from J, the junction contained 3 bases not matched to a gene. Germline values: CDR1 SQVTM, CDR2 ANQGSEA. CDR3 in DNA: TGCAGCGTTGAAGTTACTAGCGGTTCCTACAATGAGCAGTTCTTC. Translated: CSVEVTSGSYNEQFF.

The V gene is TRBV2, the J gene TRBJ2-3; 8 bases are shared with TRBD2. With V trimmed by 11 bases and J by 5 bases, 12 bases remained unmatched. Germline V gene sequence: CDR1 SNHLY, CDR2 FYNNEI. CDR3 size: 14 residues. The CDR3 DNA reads TGTGCCCATAGCGGGACTAGTATTGGAGATACGCAGTATTTT. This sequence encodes CAHSGTSIGDTQYF.

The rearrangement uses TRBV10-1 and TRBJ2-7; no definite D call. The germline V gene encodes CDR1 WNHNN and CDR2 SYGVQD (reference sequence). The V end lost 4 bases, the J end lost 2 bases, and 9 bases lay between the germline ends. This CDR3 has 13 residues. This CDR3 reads CASSVGPPYEQYF. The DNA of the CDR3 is TGCGCCAGCAGTGTTGGCCCTCCCTACGAGCAGTACTTC.

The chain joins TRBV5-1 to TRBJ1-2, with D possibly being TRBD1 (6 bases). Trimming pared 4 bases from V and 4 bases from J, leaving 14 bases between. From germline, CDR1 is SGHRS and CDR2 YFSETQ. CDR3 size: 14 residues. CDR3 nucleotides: TGCGCCAGCAGCGAATCCACAGGGCCCTATGGCTACACCTTC. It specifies CASSESTGPYGYTF.

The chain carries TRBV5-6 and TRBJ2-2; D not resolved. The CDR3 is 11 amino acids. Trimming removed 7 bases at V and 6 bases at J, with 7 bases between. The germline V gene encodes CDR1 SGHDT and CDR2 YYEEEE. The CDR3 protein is CASETAGELFF. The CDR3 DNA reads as TGTGCCAGCGAAACGGCCGGGGAGCTGTTTTTT.

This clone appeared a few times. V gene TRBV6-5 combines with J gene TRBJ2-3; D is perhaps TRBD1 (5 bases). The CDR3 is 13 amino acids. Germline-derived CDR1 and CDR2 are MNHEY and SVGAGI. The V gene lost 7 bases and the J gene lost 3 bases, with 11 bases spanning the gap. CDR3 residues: CASTSPGTDTQYF. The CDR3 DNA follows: TGTGCCAGCACCTCCCCAGGGACAGATACGCAGTATTTT.

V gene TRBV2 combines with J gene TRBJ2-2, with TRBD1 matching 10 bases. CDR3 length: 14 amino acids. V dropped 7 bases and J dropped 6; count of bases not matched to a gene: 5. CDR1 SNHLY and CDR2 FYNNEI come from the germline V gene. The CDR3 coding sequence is TGTGCCAGCATGGACAGGGGGGGTCCCGGGGAGCTGTTTTTT. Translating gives CASMDRGGPGELFF.

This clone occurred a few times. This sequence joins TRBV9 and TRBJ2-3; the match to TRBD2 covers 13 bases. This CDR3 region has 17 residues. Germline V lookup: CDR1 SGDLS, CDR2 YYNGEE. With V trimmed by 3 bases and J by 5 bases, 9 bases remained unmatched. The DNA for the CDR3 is TGTGCCAGCAGCGATCCCGTACTAGCGGGAGGGGGAGATACGCAGTATTTT. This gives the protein CASSDPVLAGGGDTQYF.

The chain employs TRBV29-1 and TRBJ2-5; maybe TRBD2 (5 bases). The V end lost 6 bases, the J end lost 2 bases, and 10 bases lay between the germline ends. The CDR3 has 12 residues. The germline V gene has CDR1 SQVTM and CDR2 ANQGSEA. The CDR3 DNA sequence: TGCAGCGTAGCGGTGGGGCAAGAGACCCAGTACTTC. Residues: CSVAVGQETQYF.

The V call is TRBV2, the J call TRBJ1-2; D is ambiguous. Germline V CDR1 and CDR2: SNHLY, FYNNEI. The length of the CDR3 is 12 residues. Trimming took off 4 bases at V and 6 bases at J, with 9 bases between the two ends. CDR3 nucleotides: TGTGCCAGCAGTGTCCAATCAGATGGCTACACCTTC. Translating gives CASSVQSDGYTF.

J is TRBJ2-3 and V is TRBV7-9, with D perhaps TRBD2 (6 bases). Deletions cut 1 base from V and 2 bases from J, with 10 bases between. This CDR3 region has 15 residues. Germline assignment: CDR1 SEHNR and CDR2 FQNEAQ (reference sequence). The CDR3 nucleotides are TGTGCCAGCAGCTTAGAGGCGGGGTCCACAGATACGCAGTATTTT. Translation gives CASSLEAGSTDTQYF. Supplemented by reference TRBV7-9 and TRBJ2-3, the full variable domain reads DTGVSQNPRHKITKRGQNVTFRCDPISEHNRLYWYRQTLGQGPEFLTYFQNEAQLEKSRLLSDRFSAERPKGSFSTLEIQRTEQGDSAMYLCASSLEAGSTDTQYFGPGTRLTVL.

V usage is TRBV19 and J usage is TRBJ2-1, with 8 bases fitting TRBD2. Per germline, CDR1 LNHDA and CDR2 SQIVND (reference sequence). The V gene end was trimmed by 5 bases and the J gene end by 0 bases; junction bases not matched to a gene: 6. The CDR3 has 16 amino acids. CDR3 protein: CASSATSGRSYNEQFF. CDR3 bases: TGTGCCAGTAGTGCAACTAGCGGCCGCTCCTACAATGAGCAGTTCTTC.